This TCR beta chain was recovered during a study of blood T cell repertoires in COVID-19. Study context: Some COVID-19 samples were acute and others convalescent; all came from the United States, Italy and Spain. T cells, B-cell-depleted T cells, or PBMCs supplied cDNA or gDNA.

The CDR3 loop spans 18 amino acids. Germline CDR1 is MGHRA and CDR2 is YSYEKL. Trimming stripped 3 bases from V and 4 bases from J, with 25 bases between. Produced via immunoSEQ multiplex PCR; TCRdb's table is partial and in-frame only. The profile shows about 64,000 clones, around 83% of them singletons. The sequenced sample consisted of peripheral blood. The V and J genes are TRBV4-1 and TRBJ2-7; TRBD2 might be the D (6 bases). The TCR sequence derives from a woman aged 55-69 years with acute or convalescent COVID-19. CDR3 region: CASSQQDFLPSGDYEQYF. Written as DNA, the CDR3 is TGCGCCAGCAGCCAGCAGGACTTCCTTCCTTCGGGGGATTACGAGCAGTACTTC.